This T cell receptor (beta chain) was sequenced for a study of beta chain features in type 1 diabetes. General study points: The VDJ junctions of type 1 diabetes patients carried fewer insertions and more deletions. The similarity of naive, central memory and Treg TCRB repertoires appeared greater among patients than among healthy donors. Moderate but significant shortening of TCRB CDR3s was recorded in all four CD4+ subsets from Type 1 diabetes patients.

CDR3 length equals 16 residues. The germline V gene encodes CDR1 KGHSH and CDR2 LQKENI. Deletions cut 1 base from V and 3 bases from J, with 16 bases between. Every isolated RNA sample was fully reverse transcribed, so sequencing captured expressed TCRB transcripts. Clones were read by immunoSEQ multiplex PCR, and TCRdb kept only the in-frame ones, dropping some. The sample has around 250,000 clones, roughly 20% seen once. In this sample, this clone turned up a few times. Its antigen is currently unknown. Naive, central memory, regulatory and stem cell-like memory cells within the CD4+ compartment were sorted using CD45RO/CCR7/CD25/CD127/CD95/CD27.

The chain has TRBV18 and TRBJ2-7; the D gene is possibly TRBD1 (5 bases). Sequencing input: naive CD4+ T cells from blood. The sequence derives from a woman aged 40 to 50 with type 1 diabetes. CDR3 loop: CASSPQPIQALYEQYF. The CDR3 nucleotides read TGTGCCAGCTCACCACAGCCGATACAGGCGCTCTACGAGCAGTACTTC.